This T cell receptor (beta chain) was sequenced during a study of Ad26.COV2.S vaccination and SARS-CoV-2 variants. Study as a whole: Donor participated within the Ad26.COV2.S arm of the COV1001 trial. Administration of Ad26.COV2.S was intramuscular, either once or twice 56 days apart.

General observations from the study: Considerable breadth of spike-specific CD8+ and CD4+ T cell responses has reportedly been documented following vaccination. For non-spike TCRs, breadth in vaccine recipients resembled that in placebo recipients.

On this clone itself: The antigen is undetermined.

Regarding treatment: 15 to 20 received Ad26.COV2.S at low or high dose, single or two shots; a few received placebo; per-sample allocation not given. Specimen acquisition occurred on day 63 following the initial vaccine or placebo injection. Here immunoSEQ multiplex PCR was the method, and the copy in TCRdb shows in-frame clones only, minus some. The table shows 300,000 to 400,000 clones, with 85% occurring only once. Specimen: peripheral blood, collected in a trial of Ad26.COV2.S vaccine versus placebo. This sequence originates from a person between 18 and 60 years old who received the Ad26.COV2.S COVID-19 vaccine or a placebo.

This CDR3 reads CASSRLENIQYF. In DNA form, the CDR3 reads TGTGCCAGTAGTCGTCTTGAAAACATTCAGTACTTC. V is TRBV19 and J is TRBJ2-4; the D is unclear. This CDR3 has 12 residues. Germline V CDR1 and CDR2: LNHDA, SQIVND (reference sequence). The germline V and J ends were trimmed by 5 bases and 5 bases, with 7 bases remaining between them.